These 19 T cell receptor beta chains originate from one sample sequenced in a study of cytomegalovirus exposure and HLA in healthy donors (dated by TCRdb to 2015 to 2018). Library construction relied on the immunoSEQ multiplex PCR assay. For the multiplex PCR, a mixture combining 60 forward primers for TCR Vbeta segments and 13 reverse primers for TCR Jbeta segments was used. Not all clones reach the TCRdb copy of this immuneACCESS table, which keeps in-frame sequences only. Checked studies attribute under half of the gap to unresolved V genes and leave the rest unexplained. The sample profile shows under 130,000 clones; approximately 82% of them were found once. The ten largest make up more than 8% of the sample. The sequenced material came from PBMCs. The origin of the receptors is a man in his forties in good health and CMV-seropositive.

The genes are TRBV6-6 and TRBJ2-2; D remains unclear. The CDR3 has 14 residues. The germline gives CDR1 MNHNY, CDR2 SVGAGI (reference sequence). Trimming left V 4 bases short and J 7 bases short, with 13 bases between. The CDR3 reads CASSSSVQIGELFF. DNA of the CDR3: TGTGCCAGCAGTTCGTCAGTTCAGATCGGGGAGCTGTTTTTT.

The genes are TRBV5-6 and TRBJ1-6, with a tentative D call TRBD1 (6 bases). Germline V gene sequence: CDR1 SGHDT, CDR2 YYEEEE. The CDR3 spans 15 residues. V dropped 2 bases and J dropped 6 bases, with 12 bases sitting between them. Here the CDR3 reads CASSFSGTFNSPLHF. DNA for the CDR3: TGTGCCAGCAGCTTTAGCGGGACATTTAATTCACCCCTCCACTTT.

This chain uses TRBV29-1 with TRBJ2-7; 8 bases map to TRBD1. The germline CDR1 and CDR2 sequences are SQVTM and ANQGSEA. With V trimmed by 0 bases and J by 3 bases, 7 bases remained unmatched. The CDR3 runs to 15 residues. CDR3 sequence reads: CSVEERQGSDYEQYF. The CDR3 DNA reads TGCAGCGTTGAAGAAAGACAGGGGTCCGACTACGAGCAGTACTTC.

Comments on this clone: A read error may account for a junction end that differs from germline. The V and J genes are TRBV7-7 and TRBJ2-2, with a possible D match to TRBD1 (7 bases). This CDR3 region has 13 residues. The germline V gene has CDR1 SSHAT and CDR2 FNYEAQ (reference sequence). The DNA of the CDR3 is TGTGCTAGCAGCCCAGGGGGGACCGGGGAGCTGTTTTTT. The encoded protein is CASSPGGTGELFF.

The V and J genes are TRBV18 and TRBJ2-5; possible D gene TRBD1, 7 bases. The CDR3 length is 14 residues. V was clipped by 3 bases and J by 5 bases, with 13 bases between them. Germline V gives CDR1 KGHSH, CDR2 LQKENI. The CDR3 DNA reads as TGTGCCAGCTCACCTGCGGCAGGGGGGGAGACCCAGTACTTC. It translates to CASSPAAGGETQYF.

The gene calls are TRBV18 and TRBJ2-7; D ambiguous. CDR1 and CDR2 from the germline V gene are KGHSH and LQKENI. The CDR3 is 13 amino acids. V was pared by 3 bases and J by 1 base, with 7 bases between. The CDR3 is CASSPPVSYEQYF. The CDR3 DNA sequence: TGTGCCAGCTCACCTCCGGTGTCCTACGAGCAGTACTTC.

CDR3 protein: CASTGEDNSPLHF. CDR3 in DNA: TGTGCCAGCACGGGAGAAGATAATTCACCCCTCCACTTT. The rearrangement uses TRBV2 and TRBJ1-6; unclear D gene. Germline V gene sequence: CDR1 SNHLY, CDR2 FYNNEI. The CDR3 spans 13 residues. Trimming took off 7 bases at V and 5 bases at J, with 9 bases between the two ends.

The V call is TRBV9, the J call TRBJ2-3; D perhaps matches TRBD1 (6 bases). Per the germline V gene, CDR1 is SGDLS and CDR2 is YYNGEE. V was clipped by 4 bases and J by 5 bases, with 17 bases between them. This CDR3 region has 15 residues. CDR3 sequence reads: CASSYRDTRGDTQYF. In DNA, the CDR3 is TGTGCCAGCAGCTACCGGGACACTAGAGGAGATACGCAGTATTTT.

This sequence joins TRBV11-2 and TRBJ2-7, with a possible D match to TRBD1 (6 bases). Trimming took off 0 bases at V and 1 base at J, with 13 bases between the two ends. Germline V gene lookup returns CDR1 SGHAT and CDR2 FQNNGV. The CDR3 runs 16 residues. The CDR3 region is CASSLDRGTPSYEQYF. The CDR3 DNA reads TGTGCCAGCAGCTTAGATCGAGGGACACCTTCCTACGAGCAGTACTTC.

V gene TRBV19 combines with J gene TRBJ2-2, with 7 bases matching TRBD1. V gave up 5 bases and J gave up 5 bases; unmatched junction bases: 5. The CDR3 sequence is 14 residues long. Germline loops: CDR1 LNHDA, CDR2 SQIVND (reference sequence). As DNA, the CDR3 is TGTGCCAGTAGTTTCCGGACAGGAACCGGGGAGCTGTTTTTT. Its translation is CASSFRTGTGELFF.

This clone has only a few counts. The chain joins TRBV6-6 to TRBJ2-3, with 7 positions matching TRBD2. The CDR3 extends over 14 amino acids. Germline loops: CDR1 MNHNY, CDR2 SVGAGI (reference sequence). Trimming took 2 bases from V and 4 from J; bases not matched to a gene: 3. The CDR3 DNA reads TGTGCCAGCAGTTACGGCGGGAGTGCAGATACGCAGTATTTT. Encoded protein: CASSYGGSADTQYF.

This clone showed up just a few times. The chain has TRBV2 and TRBJ2-3; D perhaps matches TRBD2 (6 bases). Germline V CDR1 and CDR2: SNHLY, FYNNEI. This CDR3 has 15 amino acids. V was trimmed by 10 bases and J by 0 bases, leaving 17 bases between them. CDR3: CATGSEGPSTDTQYF. The CDR3 coding sequence is TGTGCCACCGGATCGGAGGGACCAAGCACAGATACGCAGTATTTT.

This clone was picked up a small number of times. CDR3 in amino acids: CASSRDQRGGELFF. CDR3 bases: TGTGCCAGCAGCCGGGACCAGCGGGGCGGGGAGCTGTTTTTT. The chain combines TRBV2 with TRBJ2-2, with TRBD2 matching over 7 bases. CDR1 and CDR2 from the germline V gene are SNHLY and FYNNEI. The CDR3 loop spans 14 amino acids. V lost 6 bases, J lost 7 bases, and 8 bases stayed unmatched.

The chain employs TRBV7-9 and TRBJ2-3, with D possibly being TRBD1 (6 bases). V was shortened by 0 bases and J by 5 bases, with 9 bases between the two germline ends. This CDR3 is built from 14 residues. Germline CDR1 reads SEHNR; CDR2 reads FQNEAQ (reference sequence). CDR3 bases: TGTGCCAGCAGCTTAGCGGGGGCGGGAGATACGCAGTATTTT. Its protein product is CASSLAGAGDTQYF. The variable domain in full, completed from reference TRBV7-9 and TRBJ2-3, reads DTGVSQNPRHKITKRGQNVTFRCDPISEHNRLYWYRQTLGQGPEFLTYFQNEAQLEKSRLLSDRFSAERPKGSFSTLEIQRTEQGDSAMYLCASSLAGAGDTQYFGPGTRLTVL.

The genes are TRBV4-2 and TRBJ2-1; a possible D gene is TRBD1 (6 bases). The germline V gene has CDR1 LGHNA and CDR2 YNFKEQ. The CDR3 covers 14 residues. V lost 0 bases, J lost 9 bases, and 12 bases lay in between. The CDR3 DNA reads as TGTGCCAGCAGCCAAGATGGGGGCAGGGGTGAGCAGTTCTTC. Amino acid sequence: CASSQDGGRGEQFF.

This chain connects TRBV25-1 to TRBJ1-5; no clear D. Trimming cost V 4 bases and J 4 bases, with 5 bases left between them. Germline CDR1 is MGHDK and CDR2 is SYGVNS. The length of the CDR3 is 12 residues. The CDR3 region has the DNA TGTGCCAGCAGTGCCCCTAATCAGCCCCAGCATTTT. Encoded protein: CASSAPNQPQHF.

V usage is TRBV7-9 and J usage is TRBJ2-2; 8 bases match TRBD1. V lost 2 bases to trimming and J lost 3 bases; unmatched junction nucleotides: 5. Germline V lookup: CDR1 SEHNR, CDR2 FQNEAQ (reference sequence). The CDR3 contains 16 residues. The CDR3 sequence is CASSLRQTGDTGELFF. The DNA for the CDR3 is TGTGCCAGCAGCTTAAGACAGACAGGGGACACCGGGGAGCTGTTTTTT.

The chain couples TRBV6-4 to TRBJ2-1, with TRBD1 matching over 9 bases. From germline, CDR1 is MRHNA and CDR2 SNTAGT. V shed 6 bases, J shed 7 bases, and the junction held 7 bases outside the gene matches. The CDR3 is 14 amino acids. CDR3 coding DNA: TGTGCCAGCAGCGCCGAAGGGACAGGGAATGAGCAGTTCTTC. Residues: CASSAEGTGNEQFF.

The V gene is TRBV4-2, the J gene TRBJ2-1; a weak D match, TRBD2 (5 bases). V shed 8 bases and J shed 4 bases, with 9 bases lying between them. This CDR3 has 12 residues. Per the germline V gene, CDR1 is LGHNA and CDR2 is YNFKEQ. DNA for the CDR3: TGTGCCAGCGACCGAGGGTACAATGAGCAGTTCTTC. Translated, it gives CASDRGYNEQFF.